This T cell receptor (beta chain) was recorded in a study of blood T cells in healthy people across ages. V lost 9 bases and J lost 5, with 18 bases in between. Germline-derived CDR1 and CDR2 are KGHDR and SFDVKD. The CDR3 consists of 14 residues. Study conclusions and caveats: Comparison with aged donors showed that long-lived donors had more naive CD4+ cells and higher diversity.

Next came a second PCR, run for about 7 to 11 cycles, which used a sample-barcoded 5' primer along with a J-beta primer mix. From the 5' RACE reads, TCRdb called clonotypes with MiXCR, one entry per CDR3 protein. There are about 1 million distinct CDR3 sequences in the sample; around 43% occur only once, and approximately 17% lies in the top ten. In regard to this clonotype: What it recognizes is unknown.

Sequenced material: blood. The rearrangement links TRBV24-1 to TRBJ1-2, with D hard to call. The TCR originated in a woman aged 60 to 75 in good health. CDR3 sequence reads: CATVGRTTTYGYTF. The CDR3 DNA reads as TGTGCCACCGTGGGTCGGACGACCACGTATGGCTACACCTTC.